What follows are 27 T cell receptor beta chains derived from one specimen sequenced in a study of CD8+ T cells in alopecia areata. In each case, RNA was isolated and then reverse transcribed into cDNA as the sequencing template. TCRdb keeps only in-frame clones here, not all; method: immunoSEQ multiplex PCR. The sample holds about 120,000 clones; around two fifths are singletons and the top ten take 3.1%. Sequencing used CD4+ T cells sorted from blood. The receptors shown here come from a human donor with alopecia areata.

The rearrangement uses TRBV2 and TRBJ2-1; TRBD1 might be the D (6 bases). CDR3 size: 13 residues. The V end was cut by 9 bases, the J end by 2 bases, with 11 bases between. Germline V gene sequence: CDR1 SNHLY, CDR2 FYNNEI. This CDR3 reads CARKGDTYNEQFF. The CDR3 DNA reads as TGTGCCAGAAAGGGGGATACCTACAATGAGCAGTTCTTC.

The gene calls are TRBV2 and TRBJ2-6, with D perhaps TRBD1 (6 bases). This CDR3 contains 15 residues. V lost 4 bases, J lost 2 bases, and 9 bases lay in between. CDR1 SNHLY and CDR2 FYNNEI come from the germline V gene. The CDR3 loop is CASSVEGAGANVLTF. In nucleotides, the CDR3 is TGTGCCAGCAGTGTCGAGGGGGCTGGGGCCAACGTCCTGACTTTC.

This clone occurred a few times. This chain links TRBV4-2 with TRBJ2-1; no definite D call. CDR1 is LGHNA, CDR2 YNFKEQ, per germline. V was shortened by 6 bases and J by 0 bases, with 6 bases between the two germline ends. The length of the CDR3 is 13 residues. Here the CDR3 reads CASSTISYNEQFF. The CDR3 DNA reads TGTGCCAGCAGTACCATCTCCTACAATGAGCAGTTCTTC.

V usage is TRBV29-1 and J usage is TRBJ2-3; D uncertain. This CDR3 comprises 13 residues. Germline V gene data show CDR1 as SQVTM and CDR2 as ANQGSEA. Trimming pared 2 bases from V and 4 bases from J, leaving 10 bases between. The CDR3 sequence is CSVEPILADTQYF. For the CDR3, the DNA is TGCAGCGTTGAACCCATCCTCGCAGATACGCAGTATTTT.

The CDR3 DNA is TGCAGCGTTGAAGGTCGACAGGCGAACACTGAAGCTTTCTTT. Amino acids: CSVEGRQANTEAFF. V and J are TRBV29-1 and TRBJ1-1; D is perhaps TRBD1 (6 bases). Looked up from germline, CDR1 is SQVTM and CDR2 is ANQGSEA. V dropped 1 base and J dropped 1 base, with 10 bases sitting between them. The length of the CDR3 is 14 residues.

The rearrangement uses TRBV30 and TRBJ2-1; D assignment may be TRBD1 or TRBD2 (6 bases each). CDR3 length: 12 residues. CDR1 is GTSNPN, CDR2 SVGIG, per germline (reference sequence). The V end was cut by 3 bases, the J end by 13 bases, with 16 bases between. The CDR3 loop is CAWSPNGGGQFF. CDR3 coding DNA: TGTGCCTGGAGCCCTAACGGAGGGGGACAGTTCTTC.

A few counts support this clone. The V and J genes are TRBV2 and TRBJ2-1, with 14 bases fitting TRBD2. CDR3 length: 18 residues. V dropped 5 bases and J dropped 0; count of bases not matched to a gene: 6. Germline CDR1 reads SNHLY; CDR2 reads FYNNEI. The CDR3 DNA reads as TGTGCCAGCAGTCGGGGACTAGCGGGGGTCAGCTCCTACAATGAGCAGTTCTTC. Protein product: CASSRGLAGVSSYNEQFF.

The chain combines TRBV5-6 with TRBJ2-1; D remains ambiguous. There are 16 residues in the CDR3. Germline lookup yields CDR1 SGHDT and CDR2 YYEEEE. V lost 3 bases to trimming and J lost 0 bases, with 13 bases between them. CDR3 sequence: CASSSLTLASYNEQFF. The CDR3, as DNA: TGTGCCAGCAGCTCCTTGACACTCGCCTCCTACAATGAGCAGTTCTTC.

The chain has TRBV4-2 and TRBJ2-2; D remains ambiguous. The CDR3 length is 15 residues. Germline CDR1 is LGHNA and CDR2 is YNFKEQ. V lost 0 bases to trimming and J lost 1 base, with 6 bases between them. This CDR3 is CASSQENGNTGELFF. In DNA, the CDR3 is TGTGCCAGCAGCCAAGAGAACGGGAACACCGGGGAGCTGTTTTTT.

CDR3 nucleotides: TGTGCCAGCAGTCTCTTCCCTCGTGAAAAACTGTTTTTT. This sequence encodes CASSLFPREKLFF. The gene calls are TRBV6-5 and TRBJ1-4; D is unclear. CDR3 length: 13 amino acids. CDR1 is MNHEY, CDR2 SVGAGI, per germline. Trimming stripped 5 bases from V and 7 bases from J, with 11 bases between.

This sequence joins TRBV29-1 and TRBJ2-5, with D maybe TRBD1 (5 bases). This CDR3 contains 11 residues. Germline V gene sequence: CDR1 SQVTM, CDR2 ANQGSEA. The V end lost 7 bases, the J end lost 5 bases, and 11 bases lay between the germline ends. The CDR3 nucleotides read TGCAGCGAAGCACAGGCGGAGACCCAGTACTTC. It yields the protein CSEAQAETQYF.

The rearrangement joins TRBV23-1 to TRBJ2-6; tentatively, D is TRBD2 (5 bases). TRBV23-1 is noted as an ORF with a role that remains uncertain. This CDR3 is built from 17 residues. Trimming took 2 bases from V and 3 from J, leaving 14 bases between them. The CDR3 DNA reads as TGCGCCAGCAGTCAAACCAAGAGGGCTCTTGGGGCCAACGTCCTGACTTTC. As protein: CASSQTKRALGANVLTF.

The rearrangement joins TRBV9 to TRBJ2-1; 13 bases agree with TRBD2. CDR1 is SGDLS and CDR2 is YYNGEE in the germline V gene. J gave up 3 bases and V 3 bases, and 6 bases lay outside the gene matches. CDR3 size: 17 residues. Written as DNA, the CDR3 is TGTGCCAGCAGCGCTAGACTAGCGGGAGGTGGCTACAATGAGCAGTTCTTC. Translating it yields CASSARLAGGGYNEQFF.

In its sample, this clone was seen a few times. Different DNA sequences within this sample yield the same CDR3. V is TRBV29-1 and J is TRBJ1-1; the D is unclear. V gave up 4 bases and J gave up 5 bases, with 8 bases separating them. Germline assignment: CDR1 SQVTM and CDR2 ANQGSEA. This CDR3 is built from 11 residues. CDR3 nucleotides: TGCAGCGTTGTTACAAGTACTGAAGCTTTCTTT. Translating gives CSVVTSTEAFF.

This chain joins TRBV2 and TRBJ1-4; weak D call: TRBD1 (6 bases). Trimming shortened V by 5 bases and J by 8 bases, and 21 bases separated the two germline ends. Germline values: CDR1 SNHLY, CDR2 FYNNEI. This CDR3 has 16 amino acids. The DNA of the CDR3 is TGTGCCAGCAGTCACGACCTACAGGGAAGGGAAGAAAAACTGTTTTTT. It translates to CASSHDLQGREEKLFF.

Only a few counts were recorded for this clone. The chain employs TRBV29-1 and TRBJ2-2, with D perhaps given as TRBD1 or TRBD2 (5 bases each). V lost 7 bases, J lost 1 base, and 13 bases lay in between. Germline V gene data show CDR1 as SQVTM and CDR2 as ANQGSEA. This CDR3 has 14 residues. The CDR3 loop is CSGAGTLNTGELFF. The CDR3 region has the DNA TGCAGCGGCGCCGGGACCTTGAACACCGGGGAGCTGTTTTTT.

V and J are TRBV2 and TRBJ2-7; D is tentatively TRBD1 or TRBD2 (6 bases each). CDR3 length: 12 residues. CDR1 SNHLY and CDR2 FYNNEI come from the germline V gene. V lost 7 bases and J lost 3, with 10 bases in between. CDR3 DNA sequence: TGTGCCAGCAACCGGGGGCACTACGAGCAGTACTTC. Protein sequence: CASNRGHYEQYF.

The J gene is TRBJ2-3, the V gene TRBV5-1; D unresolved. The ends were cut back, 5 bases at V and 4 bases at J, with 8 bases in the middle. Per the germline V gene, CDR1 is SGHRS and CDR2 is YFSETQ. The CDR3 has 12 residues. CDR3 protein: CASSEESDTQYF. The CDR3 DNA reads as TGCGCCAGCAGTGAAGAGTCAGATACGCAGTATTTT.

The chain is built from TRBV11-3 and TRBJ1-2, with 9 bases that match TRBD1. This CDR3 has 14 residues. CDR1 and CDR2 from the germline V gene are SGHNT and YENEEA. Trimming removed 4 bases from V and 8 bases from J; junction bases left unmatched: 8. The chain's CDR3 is CASSSGDRVYGYTF. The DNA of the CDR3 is TGTGCCAGCAGCTCGGGGGACAGGGTCTACGGCTACACCTTC.

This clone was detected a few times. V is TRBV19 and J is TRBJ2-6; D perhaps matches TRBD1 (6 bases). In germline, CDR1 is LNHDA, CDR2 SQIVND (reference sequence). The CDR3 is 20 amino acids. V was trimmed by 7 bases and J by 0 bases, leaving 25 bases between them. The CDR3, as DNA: TGTGCCAGTATGGGACGGGGACCGGACAGCAGTTACTCTGGGGCCAACGTCCTGACTTTC. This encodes CASMGRGPDSSYSGANVLTF.

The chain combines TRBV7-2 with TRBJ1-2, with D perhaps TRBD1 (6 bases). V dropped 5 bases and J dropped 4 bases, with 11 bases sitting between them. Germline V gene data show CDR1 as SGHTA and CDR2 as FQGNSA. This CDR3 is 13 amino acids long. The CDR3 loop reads CASSLDRLYGYTF. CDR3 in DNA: TGTGCCAGCAGCCTGGACAGACTCTATGGCTACACCTTC.

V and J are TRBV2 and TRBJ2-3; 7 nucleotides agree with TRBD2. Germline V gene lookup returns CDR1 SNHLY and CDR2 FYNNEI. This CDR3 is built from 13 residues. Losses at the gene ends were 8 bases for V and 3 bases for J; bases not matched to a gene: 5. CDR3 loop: CASGGEKTDTQYF. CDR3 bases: TGTGCCAGCGGGGGGGAGAAGACAGATACGCAGTATTTT.

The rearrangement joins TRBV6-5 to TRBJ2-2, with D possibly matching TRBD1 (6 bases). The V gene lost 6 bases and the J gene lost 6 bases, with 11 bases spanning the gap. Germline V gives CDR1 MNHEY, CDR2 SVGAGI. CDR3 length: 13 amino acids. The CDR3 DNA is TGTGCCAGCAGGATGAGGACAGCCGGGGAGCTGTTTTTT. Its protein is CASRMRTAGELFF.

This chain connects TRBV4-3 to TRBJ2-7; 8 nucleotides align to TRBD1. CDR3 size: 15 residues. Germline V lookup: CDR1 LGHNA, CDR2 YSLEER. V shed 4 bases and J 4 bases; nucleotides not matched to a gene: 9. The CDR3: CASSRRPGGIYEQYF. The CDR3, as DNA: TGCGCCAGCAGCCGCCGCCCAGGGGGCATTTACGAGCAGTACTTC.

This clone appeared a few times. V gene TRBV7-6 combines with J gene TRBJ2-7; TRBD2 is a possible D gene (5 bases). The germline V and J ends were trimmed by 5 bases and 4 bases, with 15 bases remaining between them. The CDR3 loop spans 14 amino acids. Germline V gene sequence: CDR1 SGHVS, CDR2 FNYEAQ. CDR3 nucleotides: TGTGCCAGCAGCCCCGGACTGAGGCAGTACGAGCAGTACTTC. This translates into CASSPGLRQYEQYF. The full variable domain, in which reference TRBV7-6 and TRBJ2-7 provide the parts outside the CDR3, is GAGVSQSPRYKVTKRGQDVALRCDPISGHVSLYWYRQALGQGPEFLTYFNYEAQQDKSGLPNDRFSAERPEGSISTLTIQRTEQRDSAMYRCASSPGLRQYEQYFGPGTRLTVT.

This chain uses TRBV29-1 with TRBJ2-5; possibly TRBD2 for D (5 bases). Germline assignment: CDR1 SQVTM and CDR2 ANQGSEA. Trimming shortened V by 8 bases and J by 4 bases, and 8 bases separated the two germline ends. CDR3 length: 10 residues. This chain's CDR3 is CSLEGETQYF. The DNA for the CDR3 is TGCAGCTTAGAGGGAGAGACCCAGTACTTC.

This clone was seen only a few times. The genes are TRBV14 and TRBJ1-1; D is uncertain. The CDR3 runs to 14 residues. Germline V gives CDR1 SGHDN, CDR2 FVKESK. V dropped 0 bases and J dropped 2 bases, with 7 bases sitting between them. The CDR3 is CASSQEYPNTEAFF. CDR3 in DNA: TGTGCCAGCAGCCAAGAATACCCCAACACTGAAGCTTTCTTT.